This T cell receptor (beta chain) emerged from a study of early T cells in non-severe SARS-CoV-2 infection. Study-level background: Chains stayed unpaired after sequencing of bulk RNA from unsorted whole blood.

Points from the study as a whole: VDJdb matches were skewed toward anti-spike CD8 T cell responses.

This clonotype was seen only a few times. What it recognizes is unknown. Molecules of cDNA were individually given unique molecular identifiers that were attached to them. TCRdb processed the 5' RACE reads anew with MiXCR; each CDR3 protein has one entry. The data contain some 77,000 distinct CDR3 sequences, 16% of them singletons. The CDR3 runs to 15 residues. Germline CDR1 MNHNY, CDR2 SVGAGI (reference sequence). V shed 6 bases, J shed 3 bases, and the junction held 6 bases outside the gene matches. The sequencing sample was made of whole blood. The source of this sequence is an adult who was a healthcare worker with PCR-confirmed SARS-CoV-2 infection or an uninfected control (not recorded which). V and J are TRBV6-6 and TRBJ2-7; 12 bases are shared with TRBD2. The CDR3 coding sequence is TGTGCCAGCAGCTCTGGACTAGCGGGAAGCTACGAGCAGTACTTC. Translating gives CASSSGLAGSYEQYF.